This T cell receptor beta chain was recovered during a study of graft-versus-host responses after intestinal transplantation. Study outcomes and limitations: Detected in recipient marrow were GvH clones, some of which were first observed in ileum or blood. In patients with graft-donor T cell macrochimerism, allograft graft-versus-host to host-versus-graft clonal ratios were high.

The data were produced by immunoSEQ multiplex PCR, yet TCRdb's version contains in-frame clones alone and is incomplete. In the table there are around 100,000 clones, 80% to 95% of which are singletons. Of note for this clone: Its cognate antigen is unknown.

Germline lookup yields CDR1 SGHDT and CDR2 YYEEEE. V lost 4 bases, J lost 6 bases, and 22 bases stayed unmatched. The CDR3 consists of 19 residues. Here the sequenced sample was unstimulated CD8+ T cells sorted from spleen or lymph node cells, taken before intestinal transplant. V is TRBV5-6 and J is TRBJ2-3, with TRBD2 matching over 8 bases. This receptor was identified in a human donor who received an intestinal transplant. The CDR3 here is CASSAPESLLAGGWDTQYF. The CDR3 region has the DNA TGTGCCAGCAGCGCCCCGGAATCCTTATTGGCGGGGGGTTGGGATACGCAGTATTTT.